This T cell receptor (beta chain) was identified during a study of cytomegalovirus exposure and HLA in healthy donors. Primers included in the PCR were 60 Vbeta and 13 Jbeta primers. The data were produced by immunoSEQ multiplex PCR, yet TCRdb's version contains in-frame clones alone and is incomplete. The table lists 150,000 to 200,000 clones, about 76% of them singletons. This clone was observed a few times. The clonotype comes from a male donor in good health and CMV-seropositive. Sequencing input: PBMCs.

The CDR3 DNA sequence: TGTGCCAGCACCACTAGCGGGGGGCTTTACAATGAGCAGTTCTTC. The encoded protein is CASTTSGGLYNEQFF. The chain recombines TRBV25-1 with TRBJ2-1, with 12 bases matching TRBD2. Trimming took 7 bases from V and 4 from J; bases not matched to a gene: 5. CDR1 is MGHDK, CDR2 SYGVNS, per germline. This CDR3 spans 15 amino acids.